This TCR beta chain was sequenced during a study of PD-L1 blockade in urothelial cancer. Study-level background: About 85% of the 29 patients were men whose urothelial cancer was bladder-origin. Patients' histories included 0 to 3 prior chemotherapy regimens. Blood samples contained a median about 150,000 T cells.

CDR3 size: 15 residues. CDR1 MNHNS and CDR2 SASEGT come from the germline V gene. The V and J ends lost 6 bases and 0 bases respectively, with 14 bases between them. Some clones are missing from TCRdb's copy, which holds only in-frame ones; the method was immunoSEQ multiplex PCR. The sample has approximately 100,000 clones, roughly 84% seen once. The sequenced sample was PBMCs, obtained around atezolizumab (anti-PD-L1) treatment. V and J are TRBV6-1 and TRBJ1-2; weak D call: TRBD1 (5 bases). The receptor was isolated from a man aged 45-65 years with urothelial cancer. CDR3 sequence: CASRERQLANYGYTF. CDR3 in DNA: TGTGCCAGCAGGGAACGACAGTTAGCTAACTATGGCTACACCTTC.